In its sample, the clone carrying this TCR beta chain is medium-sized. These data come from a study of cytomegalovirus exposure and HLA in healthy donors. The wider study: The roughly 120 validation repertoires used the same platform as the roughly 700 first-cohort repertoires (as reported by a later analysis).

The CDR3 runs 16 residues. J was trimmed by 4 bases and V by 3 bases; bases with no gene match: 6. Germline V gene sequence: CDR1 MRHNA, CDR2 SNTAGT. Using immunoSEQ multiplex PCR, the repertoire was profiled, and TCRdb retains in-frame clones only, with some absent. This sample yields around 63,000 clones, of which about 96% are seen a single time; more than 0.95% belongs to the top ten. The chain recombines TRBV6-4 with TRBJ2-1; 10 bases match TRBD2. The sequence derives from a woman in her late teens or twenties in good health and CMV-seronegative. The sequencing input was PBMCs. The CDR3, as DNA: TGTGCCAGCAGTGATACGGCTAGCGGGGGATACAATGAGCAGTTCTTC. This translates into CASSDTASGGYNEQFF.